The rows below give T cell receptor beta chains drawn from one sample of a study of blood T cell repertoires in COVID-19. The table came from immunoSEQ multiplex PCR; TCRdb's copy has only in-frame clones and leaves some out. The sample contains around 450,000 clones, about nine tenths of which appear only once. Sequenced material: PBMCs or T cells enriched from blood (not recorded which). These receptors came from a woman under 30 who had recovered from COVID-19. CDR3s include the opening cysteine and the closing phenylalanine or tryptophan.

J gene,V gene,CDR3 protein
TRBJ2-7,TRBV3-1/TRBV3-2,CASSQDTADEQYF
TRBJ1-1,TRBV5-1,CASSKRGLDTEAFF
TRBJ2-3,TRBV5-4,CASSSGLAGGYRTDTQYF
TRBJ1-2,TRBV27,CASSPLKIGGENYGYTF
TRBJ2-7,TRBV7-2,CASSLMGGAGQYF
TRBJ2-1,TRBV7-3,CASSPAQGAGGRQFF
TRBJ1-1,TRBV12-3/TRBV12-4,CASSLAGEFGAFF
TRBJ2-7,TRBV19,CASSFDRDYEQYF
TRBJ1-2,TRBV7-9,CASSLDPTGRFGYTF
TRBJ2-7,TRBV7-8,CASSLVRSGSYEQYF
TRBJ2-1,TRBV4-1,CASSLVTGLGDEQFF
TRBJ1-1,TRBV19,CASSAWTELNTEAFF
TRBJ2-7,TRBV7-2,CASSFRDSYEQYF
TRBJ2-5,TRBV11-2,CASSFSGGARDRQETQYF
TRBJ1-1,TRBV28,CASIKQLNTEAFF
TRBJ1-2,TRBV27,CASSLTGGINSINYGYTF
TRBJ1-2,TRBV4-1,CASRLDRGLVYGYTF
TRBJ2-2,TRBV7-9,CASSLVGLASSGELFF